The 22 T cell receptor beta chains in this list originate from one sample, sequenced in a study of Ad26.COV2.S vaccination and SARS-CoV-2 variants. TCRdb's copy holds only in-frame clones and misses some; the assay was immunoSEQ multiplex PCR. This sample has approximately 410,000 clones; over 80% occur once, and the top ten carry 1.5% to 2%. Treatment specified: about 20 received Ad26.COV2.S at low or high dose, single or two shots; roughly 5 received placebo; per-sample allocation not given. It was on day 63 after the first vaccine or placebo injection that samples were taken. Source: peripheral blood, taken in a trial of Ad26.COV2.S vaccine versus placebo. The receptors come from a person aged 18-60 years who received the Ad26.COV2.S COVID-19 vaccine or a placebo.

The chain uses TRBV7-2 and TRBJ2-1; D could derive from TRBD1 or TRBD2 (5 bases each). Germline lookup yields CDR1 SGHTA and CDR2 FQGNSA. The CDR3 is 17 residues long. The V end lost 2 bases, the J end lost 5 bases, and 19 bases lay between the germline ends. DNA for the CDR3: TGTGCCAGCAGCTTAAGGGTTTGGGGGACCCTTGACAATGAGCAGTTCTTC. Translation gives CASSLRVWGTLDNEQFF.

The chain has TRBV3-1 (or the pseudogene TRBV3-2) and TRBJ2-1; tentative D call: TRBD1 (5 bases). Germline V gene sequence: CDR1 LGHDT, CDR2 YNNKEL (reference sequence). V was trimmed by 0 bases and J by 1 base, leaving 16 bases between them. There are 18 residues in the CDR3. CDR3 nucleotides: TGTGCCAGCAGCCAAGATGTAGTTGGGGCTTGGTCCTACAATGAGCAGTTCTTC. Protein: CASSQDVVGAWSYNEQFF.

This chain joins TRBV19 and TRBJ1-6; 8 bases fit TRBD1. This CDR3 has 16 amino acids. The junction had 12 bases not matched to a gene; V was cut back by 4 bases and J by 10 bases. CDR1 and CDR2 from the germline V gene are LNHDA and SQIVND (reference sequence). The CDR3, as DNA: TGTGCCAGTAGTACCTCCGCGGACAGGGTAGGATCACCCCTCCACTTT. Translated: CASSTSADRVGSPLHF.

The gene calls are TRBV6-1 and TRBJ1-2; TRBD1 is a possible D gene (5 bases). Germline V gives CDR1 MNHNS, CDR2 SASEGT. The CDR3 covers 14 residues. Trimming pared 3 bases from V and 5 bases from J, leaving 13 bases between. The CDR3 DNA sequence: TGTGCCAGCAGTGAGGGGGGGACGACATATGGCTACACCTTC. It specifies CASSEGGTTYGYTF.

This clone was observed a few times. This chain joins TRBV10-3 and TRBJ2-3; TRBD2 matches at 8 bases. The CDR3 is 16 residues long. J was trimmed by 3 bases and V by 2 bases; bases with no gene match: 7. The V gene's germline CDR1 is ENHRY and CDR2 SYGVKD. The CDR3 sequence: CAISERSGGSTDTQYF. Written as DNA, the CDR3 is TGTGCCATCAGTGAGAGAAGCGGGGGTTCTACAGATACGCAGTATTTT.

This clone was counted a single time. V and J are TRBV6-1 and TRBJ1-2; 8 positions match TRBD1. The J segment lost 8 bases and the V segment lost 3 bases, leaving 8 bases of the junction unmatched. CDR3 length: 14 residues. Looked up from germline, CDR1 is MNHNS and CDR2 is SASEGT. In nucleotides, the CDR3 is TGTGCCAGCAGTGAGCGACAGGGGCTGTTCGGCTACACCTTC. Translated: CASSERQGLFGYTF.

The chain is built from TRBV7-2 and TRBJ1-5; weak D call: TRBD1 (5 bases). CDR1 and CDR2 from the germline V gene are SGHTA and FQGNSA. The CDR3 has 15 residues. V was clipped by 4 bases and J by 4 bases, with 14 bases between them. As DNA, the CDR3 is TGTGCCAGCAGCTCCACCCGGGGGATGAATCAGCCCCAGCATTTT. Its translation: CASSSTRGMNQPQHF.

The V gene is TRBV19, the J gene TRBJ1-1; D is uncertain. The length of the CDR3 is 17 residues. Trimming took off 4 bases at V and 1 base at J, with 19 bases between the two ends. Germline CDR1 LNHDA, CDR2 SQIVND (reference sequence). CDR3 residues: CASSTWAGYHRNTEAFF. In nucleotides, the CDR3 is TGTGCCAGTAGTACCTGGGCAGGCTACCATCGGAACACTGAAGCTTTCTTT.

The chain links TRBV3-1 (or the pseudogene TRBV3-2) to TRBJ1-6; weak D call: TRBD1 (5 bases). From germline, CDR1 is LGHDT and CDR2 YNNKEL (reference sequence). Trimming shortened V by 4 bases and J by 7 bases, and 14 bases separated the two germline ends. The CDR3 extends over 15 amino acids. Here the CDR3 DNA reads TGTGCCAGCAGCCCCCACCAGGGACCAAATTCACCCCTCCACTTT. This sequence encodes CASSPHQGPNSPLHF.

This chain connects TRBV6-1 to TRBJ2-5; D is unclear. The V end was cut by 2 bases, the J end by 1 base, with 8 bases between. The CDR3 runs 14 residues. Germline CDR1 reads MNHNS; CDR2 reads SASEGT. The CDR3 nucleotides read TGTGCCAGCAGTGAAAGAAGAACCCAAGAGACCCAGTACTTC. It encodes CASSERRTQETQYF.

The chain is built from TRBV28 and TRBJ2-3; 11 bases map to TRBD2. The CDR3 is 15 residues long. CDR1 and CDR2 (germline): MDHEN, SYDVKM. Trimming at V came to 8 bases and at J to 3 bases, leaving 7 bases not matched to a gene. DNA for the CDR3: TGTGCCAGCGAGTCTAGCGGGGGGCTAACAGATACGCAGTATTTT. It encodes CASESSGGLTDTQYF.

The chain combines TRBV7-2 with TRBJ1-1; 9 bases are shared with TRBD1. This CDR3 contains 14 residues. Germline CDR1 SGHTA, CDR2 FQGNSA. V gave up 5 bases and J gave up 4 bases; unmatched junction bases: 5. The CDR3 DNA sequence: TGTGCCAGCAGCGCGACAGGGGGAGGCACTGAAGCTTTCTTT. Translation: CASSATGGGTEAFF. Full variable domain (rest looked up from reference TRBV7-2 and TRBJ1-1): GAGVSQSPSNKVTEKGKDVELRCDPISGHTALYWYRQSLGQGLEFLIYFQGNSAPDKSGLPSDRFSAERTGGSVSTLTIQRTQQEDSAVYLCASSATGGGTEAFFGQGTRLTVV.

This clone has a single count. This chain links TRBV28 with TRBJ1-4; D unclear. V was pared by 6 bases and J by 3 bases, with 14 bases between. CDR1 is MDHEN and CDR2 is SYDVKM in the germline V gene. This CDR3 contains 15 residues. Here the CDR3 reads CASSEMRGANEKLFF. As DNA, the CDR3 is TGTGCCAGCAGCGAAATGCGGGGTGCTAATGAAAAACTGTTTTTT.

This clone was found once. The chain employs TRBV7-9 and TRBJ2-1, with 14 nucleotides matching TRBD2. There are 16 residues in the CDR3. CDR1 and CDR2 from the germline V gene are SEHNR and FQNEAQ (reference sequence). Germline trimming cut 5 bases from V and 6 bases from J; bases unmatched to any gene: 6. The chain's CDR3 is CASSLRTSGGPNEQFF. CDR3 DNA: TGTGCCAGCAGCCTCCGGACTAGCGGGGGGCCCAATGAGCAGTTCTTC.

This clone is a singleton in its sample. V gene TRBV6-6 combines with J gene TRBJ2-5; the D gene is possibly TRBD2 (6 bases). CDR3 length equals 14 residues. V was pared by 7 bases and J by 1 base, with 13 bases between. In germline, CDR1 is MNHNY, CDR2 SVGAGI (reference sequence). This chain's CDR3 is CASIKSRGQETQYF. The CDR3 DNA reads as TGTGCCAGCATTAAATCGCGGGGCCAAGAGACCCAGTACTTC.

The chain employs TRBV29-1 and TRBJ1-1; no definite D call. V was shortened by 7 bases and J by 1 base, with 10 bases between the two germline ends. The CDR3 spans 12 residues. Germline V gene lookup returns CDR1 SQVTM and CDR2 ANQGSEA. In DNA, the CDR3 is TGCAGCGCCGGGGTCCAGAACACTGAAGCTTTCTTT. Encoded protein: CSAGVQNTEAFF. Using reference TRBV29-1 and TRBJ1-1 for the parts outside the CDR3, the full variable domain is SAVISQKPSRDICQRGTSLTIQCQVDSQVTMMFWYRQQPGQSLTLIATANQGSEATYESGFVIDKFPISRPNLTFSTLTVSNMSPEDSSIYLCSAGVQNTEAFFGQGTRLTVV.

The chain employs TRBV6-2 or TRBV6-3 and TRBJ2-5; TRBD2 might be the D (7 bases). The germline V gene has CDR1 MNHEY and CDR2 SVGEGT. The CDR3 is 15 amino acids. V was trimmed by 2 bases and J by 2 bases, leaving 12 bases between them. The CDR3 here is CASSYGRGLQETQYF. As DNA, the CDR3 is TGTGCCAGCAGTTACGGGCGGGGGCTTCAAGAGACCCAGTACTTC.

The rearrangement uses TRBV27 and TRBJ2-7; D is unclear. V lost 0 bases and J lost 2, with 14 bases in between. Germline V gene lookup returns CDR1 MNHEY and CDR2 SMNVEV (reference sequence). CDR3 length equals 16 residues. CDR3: CASSLSSGHTAYEQYF. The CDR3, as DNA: TGTGCCAGCAGTTTATCTTCTGGCCACACAGCCTACGAGCAGTACTTC.

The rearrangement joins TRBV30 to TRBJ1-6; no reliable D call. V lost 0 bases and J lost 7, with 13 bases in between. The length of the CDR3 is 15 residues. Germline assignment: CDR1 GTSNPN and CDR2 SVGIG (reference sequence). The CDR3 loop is CAWSVLSGLNSPLHF. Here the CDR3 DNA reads TGTGCCTGGAGTGTTTTGTCGGGTCTGAATTCACCCCTCCACTTT.

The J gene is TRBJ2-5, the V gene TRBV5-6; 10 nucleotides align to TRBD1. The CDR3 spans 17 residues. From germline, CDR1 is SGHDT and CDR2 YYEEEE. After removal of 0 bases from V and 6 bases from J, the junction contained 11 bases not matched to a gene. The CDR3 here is CASSLVPSGQGSQTQYF. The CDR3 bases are TGTGCCAGCAGCTTGGTACCCTCGGGACAGGGGTCGCAGACCCAGTACTTC.

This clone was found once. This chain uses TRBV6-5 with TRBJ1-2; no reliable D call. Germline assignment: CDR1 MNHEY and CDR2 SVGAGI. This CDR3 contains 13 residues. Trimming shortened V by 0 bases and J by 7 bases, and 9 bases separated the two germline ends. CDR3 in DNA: TGTGCCAGCAGTTACTCTGGGTTAGTTGGCTACACCTTC. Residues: CASSYSGLVGYTF.

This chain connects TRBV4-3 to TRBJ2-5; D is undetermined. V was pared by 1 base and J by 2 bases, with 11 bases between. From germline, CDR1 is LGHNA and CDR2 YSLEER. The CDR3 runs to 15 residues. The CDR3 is CASSQGYRFQETQYF. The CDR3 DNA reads TGCGCCAGCAGCCAAGGTTACAGATTTCAAGAGACCCAGTACTTC.